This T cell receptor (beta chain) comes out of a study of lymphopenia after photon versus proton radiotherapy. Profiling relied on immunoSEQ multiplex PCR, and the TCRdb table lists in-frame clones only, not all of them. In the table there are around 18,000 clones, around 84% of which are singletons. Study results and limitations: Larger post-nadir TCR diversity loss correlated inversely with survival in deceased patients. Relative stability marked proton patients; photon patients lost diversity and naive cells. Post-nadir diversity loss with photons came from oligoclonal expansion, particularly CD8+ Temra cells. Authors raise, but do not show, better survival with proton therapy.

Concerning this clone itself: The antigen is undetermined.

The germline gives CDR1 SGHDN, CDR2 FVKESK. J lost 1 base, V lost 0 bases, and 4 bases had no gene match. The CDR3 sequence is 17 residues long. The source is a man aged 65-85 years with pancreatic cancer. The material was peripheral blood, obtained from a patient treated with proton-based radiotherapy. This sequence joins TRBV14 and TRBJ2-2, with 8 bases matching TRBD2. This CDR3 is CASSQDWLAGNTGELFF. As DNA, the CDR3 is TGTGCCAGCAGCCAAGATTGGCTAGCGGGGAACACCGGGGAGCTGTTTTTT.